These T cell receptor beta chains were read from a single sample in a study of blood T cells in healthy people across ages. TCRdb reprocessed the 5' RACE reads via MiXCR and lists one record per CDR3 protein. The sample gives 1.5 million to 2 million distinct CDR3 sequences, about 49% of which show up once; around 2.1% is in the top ten. Sequencing input: blood. These receptors were taken from a woman in her thirties or forties in good health. Both conserved end residues are part of each CDR3. A D gene is named only where the DNA matches it firmly. The size field is filled for only some rows; it gives once, few, many or a size class.

J gene: TRBJ1-1
D gene: -
clone size: -
V gene: TRBV6-1
CDR3 DNA: TGTGCCAGCAGTGAACACAAAGGGGGGGACACTGAAGCTTTCTTT
CDR3 protein: CASSEHKGGDTEAFF

J gene: TRBJ1-6
D gene: -
clone size: -
V gene: TRBV4-1
CDR3 DNA: TGCGCCAGCAGCCAAGACCCCGGGGTTTACCCCCTCCACTTT
CDR3 protein: CASSQDPGVYPLHF

J gene: TRBJ2-1
D gene: TRBD2
clone size: few
V gene: TRBV24-1
CDR3 DNA: TGTGCCACCAGTGATTCGGGGGGGCGGGGTGTCTACAATGAGCAGTTCTTC
CDR3 protein: CATSDSGGRGVYNEQFF

J gene: TRBJ2-1
D gene: TRBD2
clone size: -
V gene: TRBV7-2
CDR3 DNA: TGTGCCAGCAGCTTAGTCTCGAGCGGGAACAATGAGCAGTTCTTC
CDR3 protein: CASSLVSSGNNEQFF

J gene: TRBJ2-7
D gene: TRBD2
clone size: -
V gene: TRBV5-1
CDR3 DNA: TGCGCCAGCAGCTTCGCGGGGGTCATCTACGAGCAGTACTTC
CDR3 protein: CASSFAGVIYEQYF

J gene: TRBJ1-5
D gene: TRBD1
clone size: -
V gene: TRBV7-2
CDR3 DNA: TGTGCCAGCAGCTTTGACAGGGGTAAAAATCAGCCCCAGCATTTT
CDR3 protein: CASSFDRGKNQPQHF

J gene: TRBJ1-2
D gene: -
clone size: few
V gene: TRBV20-1
CDR3 DNA: TGCAGTGCTGAAGACCCAAACTATGGCTACACCTTC
CDR3 protein: CSAEDPNYGYTF

J gene: TRBJ2-7
D gene: -
clone size: -
V gene: TRBV3-1
CDR3 DNA: TGTGCCAGCAGCCAAGGATTGGGACTACAGGGGTTCGAGCAGTACTTC
CDR3 protein: CASSQGLGLQGFEQYF

J gene: TRBJ2-7
D gene: -
clone size: -
V gene: TRBV20-1
CDR3 DNA: TGCAGTGCTAGAGATAGGGCAGGGGCAGGGTACGAGCAGTACTTC
CDR3 protein: CSARDRAGAGYEQYF

J gene: TRBJ2-1
D gene: -
clone size: -
V gene: TRBV12-3/TRBV12-4
CDR3 DNA: TGTGCCATCACTAGGGGAGAAAGGGAGCAGTTCTTC
CDR3 protein: CAITRGEREQFF

J gene: TRBJ1-2
D gene: -
clone size: once
V gene: TRBV7-2
CDR3 DNA: TGTGCCAGCAGCTTAATCCATGGACAGCCGAGGGGCTACACCTTC
CDR3 protein: CASSLIHGQPRGYTF

J gene: TRBJ2-5
D gene: TRBD2
clone size: -
V gene: TRBV27
CDR3 DNA: TGTGCCAGCAGTTTAAGGACTAGCGGGGGGGCGGTTAAGACCCAGTACTTC
CDR3 protein: CASSLRTSGGAVKTQYF

J gene: TRBJ2-3
D gene: TRBD2
clone size: -
V gene: TRBV13
CDR3 DNA: TGTGCCAGCAGCTCCGGGACTAGCGGGGGGGCCTCAGATACGCAGTATTTT
CDR3 protein: CASSSGTSGGASDTQYF

J gene: TRBJ2-5
D gene: -
clone size: many
V gene: TRBV7-9
CDR3 DNA: TGTGCCAGCAGCTTAGTGACAGGCGAGACCCAGTACTTC
CDR3 protein: CASSLVTGETQYF

J gene: TRBJ1-2
D gene: TRBD1
clone size: -
V gene: TRBV15
CDR3 DNA: TGTGCCACCAGCAGAGATATCAGGGGAGGCGTCGACAGGGGACTTTTTGGCTACACCTTC
CDR3 protein: CATSRDIRGGVDRGLFGYTF

J gene: TRBJ2-5
D gene: -
clone size: -
V gene: TRBV6-5
CDR3 DNA: TGTGCCAGCAGCTCAATCGGGACGTTTGGCATGGAGACCCAGTACTTC
CDR3 protein: CASSSIGTFGMETQYF

J gene: TRBJ2-3
D gene: -
clone size: few
V gene: TRBV7-9
CDR3 DNA: TGTGCCAGCAGCCCCGGGGAGGTTCGCACAGATACGCAGTATTTT
CDR3 protein: CASSPGEVRTDTQYF

J gene: TRBJ1-2
D gene: -
clone size: -
V gene: TRBV7-2
CDR3 DNA: TGTGCCAGCAGCTATAGGGGCTGGGGGAAGGACCTCGCCTATGGCTACACCTTC
CDR3 protein: CASSYRGWGKDLAYGYTF

J gene: TRBJ2-3
D gene: -
clone size: -
V gene: TRBV9
CDR3 DNA: TGTGCCAGCAGCGTAGTCGGGGGGCCTAGCACAGATACGCAGTATTTT
CDR3 protein: CASSVVGGPSTDTQYF

J gene: TRBJ1-2
D gene: -
clone size: -
V gene: TRBV20-1
CDR3 DNA: TGCAGTGCCAGGCCGTGGGGGGGCGATGGCTACACCTTC
CDR3 protein: CSARPWGGDGYTF

J gene: TRBJ2-1
D gene: TRBD2
clone size: few
V gene: TRBV20-1
CDR3 DNA: TGCAGTGCCCCTCGGGGAAGCGGGGGGCCTTATGAGCAGTTCTTC
CDR3 protein: CSAPRGSGGPYEQFF

J gene: TRBJ1-6
D gene: -
clone size: -
V gene: TRBV27
CDR3 DNA: TGTGCCAGCAGTTTTTCCCCCGCGAGCTCCTATAATTCACCCCTCCACTTT
CDR3 protein: CASSFSPASSYNSPLHF

J gene: TRBJ2-7
D gene: TRBD1
clone size: once
V gene: TRBV6-2/TRBV6-3
CDR3 DNA: TGTGCCAGCAGCTCCCCAACAGTCATCCCGGGACAGGGTTCGGCCTACGAGCAGTACTTC
CDR3 protein: CASSSPTVIPGQGSAYEQYF

J gene: TRBJ2-7
D gene: -
clone size: -
V gene: TRBV28
CDR3 DNA: TGTGCCACCCGATCCTCCTACGAGCAGTACTTC
CDR3 protein: CATRSSYEQYF

J gene: TRBJ1-6
D gene: TRBD1
clone size: once
V gene: TRBV27
CDR3 DNA: TGTGCCAGCACCAGGGACAGGGGGAAGAAATATAATTCACCCCTCCACTTT
CDR3 protein: CASTRDRGKKYNSPLHF

J gene: TRBJ2-7
D gene: -
clone size: -
V gene: TRBV7-8
CDR3 DNA: TGTGCCAGCAGCCAGACTCAGGGGGGGACCTACGAGCAGTACTTC
CDR3 protein: CASSQTQGGTYEQYF

J gene: TRBJ2-5
D gene: TRBD1
clone size: -
V gene: TRBV2
CDR3 DNA: TGTGCCAGTAGGGGACAGACCTTTCAAGAGACCCAGTACTTC
CDR3 protein: CASRGQTFQETQYF

J gene: TRBJ2-7
D gene: TRBD2
clone size: -
V gene: TRBV29-1
CDR3 DNA: TGCAGCGTCGTCAGGACTAGCGCCCTCTACGAGCAGTACTTC
CDR3 protein: CSVVRTSALYEQYF

J gene: TRBJ2-5
D gene: TRBD2
clone size: -
V gene: TRBV5-1
CDR3 DNA: TGCGCCAGCAGCAGCAGCGGGGGGGCGTTTGAGACCCAGTACTTC
CDR3 protein: CASSSSGGAFETQYF

J gene: TRBJ2-3
D gene: -
clone size: -
V gene: TRBV12-3/TRBV12-4
CDR3 DNA: TGTGCCAGCAGTTTGCCTTCTGGGACCCGCTCGGATACGCAGTATTTT
CDR3 protein: CASSLPSGTRSDTQYF

J gene: TRBJ2-5
D gene: TRBD1
clone size: -
V gene: TRBV27
CDR3 DNA: TGTGCCAGCAGTTTGACGTTTACGGGGACAGAGCAGACCCAGTACTTC
CDR3 protein: CASSLTFTGTEQTQYF

J gene: TRBJ2-5
D gene: TRBD1
clone size: -
V gene: TRBV7-9
CDR3 DNA: TGTGCCAGCAGCCAACAACCGGGACAGGGACAAGAGACCCAGTACTTC
CDR3 protein: CASSQQPGQGQETQYF

J gene: TRBJ2-2
D gene: -
clone size: -
V gene: TRBV25-1
CDR3 DNA: TGTGCCAGCAGTGTCCACAGGGAAACCGGGGAGCTGTTTTTT
CDR3 protein: CASSVHRETGELFF

J gene: TRBJ1-1
D gene: TRBD1
clone size: -
V gene: TRBV7-9
CDR3 DNA: TGTGCCAGCAGCTTAATAGACAGGGGCGACCCTGAAGCTTTCTTT
CDR3 protein: CASSLIDRGDPEAFF

J gene: TRBJ1-1
D gene: -
clone size: -
V gene: TRBV4-2
CDR3 DNA: TGTGCCAGCAGCCAAGGAGCAGGGAAGAACACTGAAGCTTTCTTT
CDR3 protein: CASSQGAGKNTEAFF

J gene: TRBJ2-3
D gene: -
clone size: few
V gene: TRBV4-2
CDR3 DNA: TGTGCCAGCAGCCAAGTCGCTGAGGGTCAGGCAGATACGCAGTATTTT
CDR3 protein: CASSQVAEGQADTQYF

J gene: TRBJ1-2
D gene: -
clone size: -
V gene: TRBV18
CDR3 DNA: TGTGCCAGCTCACCGCAGGGTGGAGAGTACTATGGCTACACCTTC
CDR3 protein: CASSPQGGEYYGYTF

J gene: TRBJ2-3
D gene: -
clone size: few
V gene: TRBV7-2
CDR3 DNA: TGTGCCAGCAGCTTAAACATGGGGGGTGTCACAGATACGCAGTATTTT
CDR3 protein: CASSLNMGGVTDTQYF

J gene: TRBJ2-6
D gene: TRBD1
clone size: -
V gene: TRBV3-1
CDR3 DNA: TGTGCCAGCAGCGTCACCGGGACAGCGGTTCCTGGGGCCAACGTCCTGACTTTC
CDR3 protein: CASSVTGTAVPGANVLTF

J gene: TRBJ1-1
D gene: -
clone size: -
V gene: TRBV6-5
CDR3 DNA: TGTGCCAGCAGTTACCCCGGGCCTTTGCAGAACACTGAAGCTTTCTTT
CDR3 protein: CASSYPGPLQNTEAFF